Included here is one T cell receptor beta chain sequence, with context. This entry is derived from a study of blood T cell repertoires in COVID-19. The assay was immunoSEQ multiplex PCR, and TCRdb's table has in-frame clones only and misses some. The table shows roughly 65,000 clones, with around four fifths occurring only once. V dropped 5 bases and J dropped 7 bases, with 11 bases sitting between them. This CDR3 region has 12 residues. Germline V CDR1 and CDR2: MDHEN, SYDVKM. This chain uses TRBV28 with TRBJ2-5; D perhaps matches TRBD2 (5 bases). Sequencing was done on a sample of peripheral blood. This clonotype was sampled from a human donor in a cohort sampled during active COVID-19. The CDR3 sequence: CASSGGIGTQYF. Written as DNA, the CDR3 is TGTGCCAGCAGTGGAGGTATTGGGACCCAGTACTTC.